These 6 T cell receptor beta chains were sequenced from one sample in a study of blood T cell repertoires in COVID-19. The repertoire was sequenced with immunoSEQ multiplex PCR; TCRdb's copy has only in-frame clones and lacks some. The top ten hold roughly 8.8% of the sample, which has under 250,000 clones, over 70% seen once. The material sequenced was peripheral blood. These receptors were obtained from a man aged 40-55 years with active or convalescent COVID-19.

V and J are TRBV5-1 and TRBJ2-3, with TRBD2 identical over 11 bases. Unmatched junction bases numbered 7, after V lost 5 bases and J lost 5 bases. Germline V gene data show CDR1 as SGHRS and CDR2 as YFSETQ. The CDR3 has 15 amino acids. The CDR3 is CASRDSGGALDTQYF. CDR3 DNA sequence: TGCGCCAGCAGGGATAGCGGGGGGGCCCTAGATACGCAGTATTTT.

The V and J genes are TRBV5-1 and TRBJ1-1, with 7 bases matching TRBD1. The CDR3 is 16 amino acids. Germline V gene data show CDR1 as SGHRS and CDR2 as YFSETQ. The junction had 6 bases not matched to a gene; V was cut back by 0 bases and J by 1 base. Here the CDR3 DNA reads TGCGCCAGCAGCTTGGGTAGGACAGGATGGAACACTGAAGCTTTCTTT. This codes for CASSLGRTGWNTEAFF.

Comments on this clone: At one end, the junction sequence differs from germline, possibly due to a read error. The chain has TRBV7-7 and TRBJ2-2, with D possibly being TRBD1 (6 bases). This CDR3 comprises 15 residues. Germline-derived CDR1 and CDR2 are SSHAT and FNYEAQ (reference sequence). CDR3: CASSLVGANTGELFF. The CDR3 bases are TGTGCTAGCAGCTTAGTGGGGGCTAACACCGGGGAGCTGTTTTTT. Full variable domain (remainder filled in from reference TRBV7-7 and TRBJ2-2): GAGVSQSPRYKVTKRGQDVTLRCDPISSHATLYWYQQALGQGPEFLTYFNYEAQPDKSGLPSDRFSAERPEGSISTLTIQRTEQRDSAMYRCASSLVGANTGELFFGEGSRLTVL.

The chain is built from TRBV15 and TRBJ2-6; a weak D match, TRBD2 (6 bases). Per the germline V gene, CDR1 is LNHNV and CDR2 is YYDKDF (reference sequence). The CDR3 runs 15 residues. Between the trimmed V and J ends, which lost 6 bases and 4 bases, there was a span of 13 bases. For the CDR3, the DNA is TGTGCCACCAGGGCCGGGGGATCAGGGGCCAACGTCCTGACTTTC. Residues: CATRAGGSGANVLTF.

The chain uses TRBV19 and TRBJ1-2; D might be TRBD1 (5 bases). The CDR3 covers 12 residues. V dropped 4 bases and J dropped 7 bases, with 10 bases sitting between them. Looked up from germline, CDR1 is LNHDA and CDR2 is SQIVND (reference sequence). The DNA of the CDR3 is TGTGCCAGTAGTAGGGGGGGAGGTGGCTACACCTTC. Protein sequence: CASSRGGGGYTF.

This sequence joins TRBV21-1 and TRBJ1-2; the table calls TRBD1, which could not be checked here. TRBV21-1 is a pseudogene. The CDR3 runs 13 residues. The CDR3 sequence: CASRDYRALGPFF. The CDR3 DNA reads as TGTGCCAGCAGAGACTACAGGGCCTTGGGGCCCTTCTTC.